The next 30 T cell receptor beta chains were all read from a single sample in a study of response to subunit inactivated influenza vaccine. TCRdb reprocessed the RT-PCR reads with MiXCR, giving one entry per CDR3 protein. The data show hundreds of thousands of distinct CDR3 sequences, with 10% to 15% seen just once and roughly a tenth held by the top ten. Specimen: PBMCs from blood, collected on the day of vaccination. These receptors were taken from a man aged 50 to 60 who received an inactivated influenza vaccine.

There are a few counts of this clonotype. The rearrangement links TRBV27 to TRBJ2-3, with D tentatively TRBD1 (6 bases). The germline gives CDR1 MNHEY, CDR2 SMNVEV (reference sequence). This CDR3 has 16 residues. With 5 bases removed from V and 2 bases from J, the gap between germline ends came to 17 bases. Written as DNA, the CDR3 is TGTGCCAGCAGTCCCCTGGGACAACTAATCACAGATACGCAGTATTTT. Translating it yields CASSPLGQLITDTQYF.

The CDR3 coding sequence is TGTGCCAGCAGCTTCGCGGGAGGAGCCTACAATGAGCAGTTCTTC. It specifies CASSFAGGAYNEQFF. The chain has TRBV7-3 and TRBJ2-1, with 8 bases identical to TRBD2. The V gene end was trimmed by 3 bases and the J gene end by 2 bases; junction bases not matched to a gene: 3. Looked up from germline, CDR1 is SGHTA and CDR2 is FQGTGA. CDR3 length: 15 amino acids.

About this clonotype: A junction end diverges from the germline sequence, so it may reflect a read error. The chain has TRBV4-3 and TRBJ2-1; 9 bases agree with TRBD2. The CDR3 loop spans 16 amino acids. Per germline, CDR1 LGHNA and CDR2 YSLEER. The CDR3 spells CASSPNAAGGYNEEFF. Here the CDR3 DNA reads TGCGCCAGCAGTCCCAACGCGGCGGGAGGGTACAATGAGGAGTTCTTC.

The chain combines TRBV4-2 with TRBJ2-3, with TRBD1 matching 10 bases. The CDR3 has 17 residues. The junction had 5 bases not matched to a gene; V was cut back by 0 bases and J by 2 bases. The germline V gene encodes CDR1 LGHNA and CDR2 YNFKEQ. Here the CDR3 reads CASSQDWTGGLTDTQYF. The DNA for the CDR3 is TGTGCCAGCAGCCAAGATTGGACAGGGGGTCTCACAGATACGCAGTATTTT.

This clonotype has just a few counts. The CDR3 reads CASSHPGLDTQYF. CDR3 nucleotides: TGTGCCAGCAGCCACCCCGGGCTGGATACGCAGTATTTT. The chain joins TRBV7-9 to TRBJ2-3; unclear D gene. CDR1 and CDR2 from the germline V gene are SEHNR and FQNEAQ (reference sequence). The CDR3 runs 13 residues. V was shortened by 5 bases and J by 6 bases, with 12 bases between the two germline ends.

V and J are TRBV7-2 and TRBJ1-6, with 9 bases fitting TRBD1. The germline V gene has CDR1 SGHTA and CDR2 FQGNSA. The CDR3 contains 17 residues. The V gene end was trimmed by 4 bases and the J gene end by 4 bases; junction bases not matched to a gene: 8. In nucleotides, the CDR3 is TGTGCCAGCAGCTCACAGGGGGCTCGGACGTATAATTCACCCCTCCACTTT. Its protein product is CASSSQGARTYNSPLHF.

This clonotype appeared many times. CDR3 residues: CASSQLAGAEFSSYNEQFF. The CDR3 DNA follows: TGCGCCAGCAGCCAGCTAGCGGGGGCCGAATTTAGCTCCTACAATGAGCAGTTCTTC. V gene TRBV4-3 combines with J gene TRBJ2-1; 10 bases map to TRBD2. Germline CDR1 LGHNA, CDR2 YSLEER. Trimming removed 3 bases from V and 0 bases from J; junction bases left unmatched: 11. CDR3 length: 19 amino acids.

The V gene is TRBV20-1, the J gene TRBJ2-3; maybe TRBD1 (6 bases). The CDR3 has 13 amino acids. Germline V gene data show CDR1 as DFQATT and CDR2 as SNEGSKA (reference sequence). Trimming shortened V by 3 bases and J by 5 bases, and 12 bases separated the two germline ends. The CDR3 region is CSARRTGKDTQYF. The CDR3 DNA reads TGCAGTGCTAGGAGAACAGGGAAAGATACGCAGTATTTT.

This clonotype appeared many times. The CDR3 region is CSVSQLYNEQFF. In nucleotides, the CDR3 is TGCAGCGTTTCACAGTTATACAATGAGCAGTTCTTC. V usage is TRBV29-1 and J usage is TRBJ2-1, with D unclear. The V gene's germline CDR1 is SQVTM and CDR2 ANQGSEA. The length of the CDR3 is 12 residues. The germline V and J ends were trimmed by 5 bases and 4 bases, with 9 bases remaining between them.

This clonotype was observed a few times. The V gene is TRBV9, the J gene TRBJ2-2; the D gene is possibly TRBD2 (7 bases). CDR3 length: 17 amino acids. Trimming shortened V by 4 bases and J by 2 bases, and 18 bases separated the two germline ends. Germline CDR1 is SGDLS and CDR2 is YYNGEE. CDR3 DNA sequence: TGTGCCAGCAGCTATACCATGGGAGGGGGAAACACCGGGGAGCTGTTTTTT. Translating gives CASSYTMGGGNTGELFF.

The genes are TRBV6-5 and TRBJ1-6; no firm D call. Germline CDR1 and CDR2: MNHEY and SVGAGI. V was shortened by 0 bases and J by 0 bases, with 9 bases between the two germline ends. This CDR3 is 17 amino acids long. The CDR3 reads CASSYSAEGSYNSPLHF. CDR3 nucleotide sequence: TGTGCCAGCAGTTACTCGGCGGAGGGCTCCTATAATTCACCCCTCCACTTT.

The chain uses TRBV5-5 and TRBJ2-5, with 7 positions matching TRBD1. This CDR3 spans 14 amino acids. V shed 4 bases, J shed 3 bases, and the junction held 6 bases outside the gene matches. Germline CDR1 and CDR2: SGHKS and YYEKEE (reference sequence). The CDR3 protein is CASSQGQVKETQYF. CDR3 coding DNA: TGTGCCAGCAGCCAAGGACAGGTCAAAGAGACCCAGTACTTC. The variable domain in full, with the rest retrieved from reference TRBV5-5 and TRBJ2-5, is DAGVTQSPTHLIKTRGQQVTLRCSPISGHKSVSWYQQVLGQGPQFIFQYYEKEERGRGNFPDRFSARQFPNYSSELNVNALLLGDSALYLCASSQGQVKETQYFGPGTRLLVL.

This clonotype has more than one count but fewer than ten. The chain links TRBV7-2 to TRBJ2-7, with D unresolved. Germline V lookup: CDR1 SGHTA, CDR2 FQGNSA. The CDR3 totals 14 residues. Trimming shortened V by 0 bases and J by 4 bases, and 10 bases separated the two germline ends. This chain's CDR3 is CASSLAAFQYEQYF. CDR3 coding DNA: TGTGCCAGCAGCTTAGCCGCCTTTCAGTACGAGCAGTACTTC.

This clonotype occurred a few times. J is TRBJ2-1 and V is TRBV29-1; a possible D gene is TRBD1 (5 bases). There are 13 residues in the CDR3. The V end lost 4 bases, the J end lost 4 bases, and 11 bases lay between the germline ends. Germline loops: CDR1 SQVTM, CDR2 ANQGSEA. The CDR3, as DNA: TGCAGCGTTGGCTCAGGGCCATACAATGAGCAGTTCTTC. Amino acids: CSVGSGPYNEQFF.

In its sample, this clonotype was seen a few times. This chain connects TRBV20-1 to TRBJ2-7; no firm D call. V gave up 5 bases and J gave up 4 bases, with 6 bases separating them. The CDR3 runs to 10 residues. The germline V gene encodes CDR1 DFQATT and CDR2 SNEGSKA (reference sequence). DNA for the CDR3: TGCAGTGCTTTATTTTACGAGCAGTACTTC. Protein: CSALFYEQYF.

The CDR3 coding sequence is TGCGCCAGCAGCTTGGGCGCAGACACTGCTGGCTACACCTTC. The encoded protein is CASSLGADTAGYTF. V usage is TRBV5-1 and J usage is TRBJ1-2, with D unclear. Germline CDR1 and CDR2: SGHRS and YFSETQ. This CDR3 has 14 amino acids. The germline V and J ends were trimmed by 0 bases and 7 bases, with 13 bases remaining between them.

This clonotype was observed at least ten times. V is TRBV14 and J is TRBJ2-1, with 8 bases aligning to TRBD2. V trimming: 1 base; J trimming: 2 bases; junction bases outside the gene matches: 7. The CDR3 is made up of 17 amino acids. The germline gives CDR1 SGHDN, CDR2 FVKESK. CDR3 nucleotides: TGTGCCAGCAGCCAAGGGCTAGCGGGTGCCCCCTACAATGAGCAGTTCTTC. Residues: CASSQGLAGAPYNEQFF.

The gene calls are TRBV3-1 and TRBJ2-1; 11 bases are a match to TRBD2. The CDR3 runs to 16 residues. Losses at the gene ends were 3 bases for V and 7 bases for J; bases not matched to a gene: 8. Germline V gene sequence: CDR1 LGHDT, CDR2 YNNKEL (reference sequence). The CDR3 region is CASSQIAGGPGNEQFF. CDR3 sequence (DNA): TGTGCCAGCAGCCAGATAGCGGGAGGGCCGGGGAATGAGCAGTTCTTC.

This clonotype was detected a few times. The rearrangement links TRBV5-1 to TRBJ2-5; 12 positions agree with TRBD1. This CDR3 has 15 amino acids. Germline V gene lookup returns CDR1 SGHRS and CDR2 YFSETQ. The V and J ends lost 6 bases and 5 bases, in that order; junction bases with no gene match: 8. This chain's CDR3 is CASNVQGQGAETQYF. CDR3 DNA sequence: TGCGCCAGCAATGTCCAGGGACAGGGGGCCGAGACCCAGTACTTC.

The sample holds one count of this clonotype. This may be a read error: a much more frequent sequence differs by one nucleotide. The rearrangement joins TRBV6-2 or TRBV6-3 to TRBJ2-2; D possibly corresponds to TRBD1 (5 bases). This CDR3 contains 15 residues. The germline CDR1 and CDR2 sequences are MNHEY and SVGEGT. Here the CDR3 DNA reads TGTGGCAGCAGTTACGGAGCAGGGCCCACCGGGGAGCTGTTTTTT. This codes for CGSSYGAGPTGELFF.

The gene calls are TRBV6-2 or TRBV6-3 and TRBJ2-7; D not resolved. V dropped 3 bases and J dropped 3 bases, with 6 bases sitting between them. The CDR3 runs to 12 residues. Germline V gene data show CDR1 as MNHEY and CDR2 as SVGEGT. CDR3: CASSYRIYEQYF. Written as DNA, the CDR3 is TGTGCCAGCAGTTATCGGATCTACGAGCAGTACTTC.

CDR3 amino acids: CASSQTLGELFF. For the CDR3, the DNA is TGTGCCAGCAGCCAAACACTCGGGGAGCTGTTTTTT. This chain connects TRBV14 to TRBJ2-2; D remains unclear. The CDR3 is 12 residues long. Germline assignment: CDR1 SGHDN and CDR2 FVKESK. Trimming took 2 bases from V and 7 from J, leaving 5 bases between them.

The chain combines TRBV5-1 with TRBJ2-3; 7 positions match TRBD2. The V segment lost 4 bases and the J segment 4 bases; nucleotides outside the gene matches: 6. The CDR3 runs to 14 residues. CDR1 and CDR2 from the germline V gene are SGHRS and YFSETQ. DNA for the CDR3: TGCGCCAGCAGCCAGGGAGGGAGGGCAGATACGCAGTATTTT. It yields the protein CASSQGGRADTQYF.

The chain joins TRBV6-2 or TRBV6-3 to TRBJ1-1; the D is unclear. Germline V gene sequence: CDR1 MNHEY, CDR2 SVGEGT. This CDR3 has 14 amino acids. The V end was cut by 0 bases, the J end by 3 bases, with 8 bases between. The CDR3 nucleotides are TGTGCCAGCAGTTACTCGACCGGGCACACTGAAGCTTTCTTT. It codes for CASSYSTGHTEAFF.

This clonotype has a handful of counts. CDR3 protein: CASSLGDSVRTGELFF. The CDR3 nucleotides are TGCGCCAGCAGCTTGGGGGACTCGGTTCGGACCGGGGAGCTGTTTTTT. The chain uses TRBV5-1 and TRBJ2-2, with D possibly matching TRBD2 (6 bases). V dropped 0 bases and J dropped 5 bases, with 14 bases sitting between them. The germline V gene has CDR1 SGHRS and CDR2 YFSETQ. The CDR3 has 16 residues.

The chain employs TRBV12-3 or TRBV12-4 and TRBJ2-3; 12 bases match TRBD2. The trim removed 3 bases at V and 5 bases at J, leaving 9 bases unmatched. This CDR3 has 17 amino acids. The CDR3 nucleotides read TGTGCCAGCAGTTTCCTAGCGGGGGGGCCGGGTGGAGATACGCAGTATTTT. It is translated as CASSFLAGGPGGDTQYF.

Comments on this clonotype: Being one base from a much bigger clone, this may be a read error. The chain uses TRBV28 and TRBJ2-7, with TRBD2 as a possible D gene (6 bases). This CDR3 is built from 17 residues. Germline CDR1 MDHEN, CDR2 SYDVKM. CDR3 protein: CGSSLSSVAGPHYEQYF. CDR3 DNA sequence: TGTGGCAGCAGTTTAAGTTCCGTGGCGGGACCCCATTACGAGCAGTACTTC.

The genes are TRBV19 and TRBJ1-2; TRBD1 might be the D (6 bases). CDR1 and CDR2 (germline): LNHDA, SQIVND (reference sequence). Trimming took off 5 bases at V and 0 bases at J, with 10 bases between the two ends. The CDR3 extends over 14 amino acids. Here the CDR3 DNA reads TGTGCCAGTAGTCCGGACAGCACTAACTATGGCTACACCTTC. Its protein is CASSPDSTNYGYTF.

This rearrangement joins TRBV27 to TRBJ2-7; 9 nucleotides line up with TRBD2. The CDR3 runs 15 residues. V trimming: 6 bases; J trimming: 3 bases; junction bases outside the gene matches: 9. Germline loops: CDR1 MNHEY, CDR2 SMNVEV (reference sequence). DNA for the CDR3: TGTGCCAGCAGAGATCAAGCGGGAGGTAACTACGAGCAGTACTTC. Translation gives CASRDQAGGNYEQYF.

The table lists this clonotype with a few counts. This chain connects TRBV11-1 to TRBJ2-1, with TRBD1 matching 7 bases. The CDR3 runs 21 residues. Per germline, CDR1 SGHAT and CDR2 FQDESV (reference sequence). The junction had 21 bases not matched to a gene; V was cut back by 4 bases and J by 0 bases. The CDR3 protein is CASSSSLPGQTATSSYNEQFF. The CDR3 bases are TGTGCCAGCAGCTCCTCGCTCCCGGGACAGACAGCAACCAGCTCCTACAATGAGCAGTTCTTC.